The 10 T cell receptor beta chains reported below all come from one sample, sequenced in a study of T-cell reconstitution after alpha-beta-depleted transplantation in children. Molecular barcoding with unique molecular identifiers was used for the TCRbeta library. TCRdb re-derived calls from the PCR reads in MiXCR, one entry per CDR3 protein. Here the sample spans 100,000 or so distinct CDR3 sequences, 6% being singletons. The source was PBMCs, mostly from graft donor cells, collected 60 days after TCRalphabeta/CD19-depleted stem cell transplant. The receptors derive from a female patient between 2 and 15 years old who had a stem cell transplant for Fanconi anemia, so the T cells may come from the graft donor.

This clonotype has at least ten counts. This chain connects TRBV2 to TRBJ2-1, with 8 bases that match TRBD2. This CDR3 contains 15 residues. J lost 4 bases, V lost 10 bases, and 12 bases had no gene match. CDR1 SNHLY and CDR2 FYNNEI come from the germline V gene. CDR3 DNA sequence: TGTGCCAACCGAGCGGGAGCCTCCATGTACAATGAGCAGTTCTTC. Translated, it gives CANRAGASMYNEQFF.

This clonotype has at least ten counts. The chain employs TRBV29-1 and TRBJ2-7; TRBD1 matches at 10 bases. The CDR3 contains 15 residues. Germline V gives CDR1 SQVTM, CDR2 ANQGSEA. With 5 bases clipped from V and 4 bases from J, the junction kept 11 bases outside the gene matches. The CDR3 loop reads CSVTPGQGILYEQYF. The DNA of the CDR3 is TGCAGCGTTACGCCGGGACAGGGGATACTATACGAGCAGTACTTC.

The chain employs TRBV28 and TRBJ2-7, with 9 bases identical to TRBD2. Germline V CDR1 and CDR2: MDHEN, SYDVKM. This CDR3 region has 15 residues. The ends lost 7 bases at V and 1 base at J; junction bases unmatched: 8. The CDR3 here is CASMGGGEGSYEQYF. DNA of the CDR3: TGTGCCAGCATGGGCGGGGGGGAAGGTTCCTACGAGCAGTACTTC.

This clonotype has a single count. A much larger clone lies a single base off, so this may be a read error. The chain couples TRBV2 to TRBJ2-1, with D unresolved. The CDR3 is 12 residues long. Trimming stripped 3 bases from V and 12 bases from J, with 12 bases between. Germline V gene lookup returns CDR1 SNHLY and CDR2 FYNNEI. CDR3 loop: CASSDESRRQFF. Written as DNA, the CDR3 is TGTGCCAGCAGTGATGAGTCCAGACGGCAGTTCTTC.

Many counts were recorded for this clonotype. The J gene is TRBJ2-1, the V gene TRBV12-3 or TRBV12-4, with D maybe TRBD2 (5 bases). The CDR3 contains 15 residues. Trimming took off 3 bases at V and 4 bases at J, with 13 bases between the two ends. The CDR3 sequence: CASSFPSGLYNEQFF. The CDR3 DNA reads TGTGCCAGCAGTTTTCCCAGTGGACTGTACAATGAGCAGTTCTTC.

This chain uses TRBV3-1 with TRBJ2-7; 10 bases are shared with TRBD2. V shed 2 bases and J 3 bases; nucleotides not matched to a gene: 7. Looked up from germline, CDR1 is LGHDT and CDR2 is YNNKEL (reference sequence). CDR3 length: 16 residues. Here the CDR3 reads CASSQYGLADNYEQYF. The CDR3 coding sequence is TGTGCCAGCAGCCAATATGGACTAGCGGATAACTACGAGCAGTACTTC.

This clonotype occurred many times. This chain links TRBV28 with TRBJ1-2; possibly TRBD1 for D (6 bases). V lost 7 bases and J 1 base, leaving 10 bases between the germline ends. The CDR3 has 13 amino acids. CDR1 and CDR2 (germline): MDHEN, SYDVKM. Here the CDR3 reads CASTLRGNYGYTF. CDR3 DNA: TGTGCCAGCACGCTCAGGGGTAACTATGGCTACACCTTC.

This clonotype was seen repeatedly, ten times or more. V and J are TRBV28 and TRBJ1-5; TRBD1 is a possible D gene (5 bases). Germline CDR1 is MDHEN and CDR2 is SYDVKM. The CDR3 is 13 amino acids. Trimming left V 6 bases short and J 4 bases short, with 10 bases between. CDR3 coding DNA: TGTGCCAGCAGGAATTCAGGGAATCAGCCCCAGCATTTT. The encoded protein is CASRNSGNQPQHF. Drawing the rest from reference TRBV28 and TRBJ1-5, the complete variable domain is DVKVTQSSRYLVKRTGEKVFLECVQDMDHENMFWYRQDPGLGLRLIYFSYDVKMKEKGDIPEGYSVSREKKERFSLILESASTNQTSMYLCASRNSGNQPQHFGDGTRLSIL.

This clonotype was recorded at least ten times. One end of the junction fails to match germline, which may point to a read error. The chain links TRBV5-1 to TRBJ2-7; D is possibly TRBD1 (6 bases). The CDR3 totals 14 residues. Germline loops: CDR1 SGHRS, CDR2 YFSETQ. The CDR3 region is CASSLDRGSYEQYF. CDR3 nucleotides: TGTGCCAGCAGTTTAGATAGGGGGTCCTACGAGCAGTACTTC.

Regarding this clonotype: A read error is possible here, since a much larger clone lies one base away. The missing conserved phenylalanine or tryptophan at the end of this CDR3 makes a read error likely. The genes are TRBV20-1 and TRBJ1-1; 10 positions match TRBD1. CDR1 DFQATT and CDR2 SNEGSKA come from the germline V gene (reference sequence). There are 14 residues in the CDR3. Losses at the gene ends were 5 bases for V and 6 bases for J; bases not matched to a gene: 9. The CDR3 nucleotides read TGCAGTGCTTTACCGGGACAGGGGTTTTCTGAAGCTTTCTAT. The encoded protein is CSALPGQGFSEAFY.